This T cell receptor beta chain appears in the sequencing data of a study of blood T cell repertoires in COVID-19. Study-level background: COVID-19 samples from acute and convalescent phases originated in the United States, Italy and Spain.

CDR3 size: 14 residues. Per the germline V gene, CDR1 is KGHSH and CDR2 is LQKENI. Deletions cut 2 bases from V and 3 bases from J, with 9 bases between. Some clones are missing from TCRdb's copy, which holds only in-frame ones; the method was immunoSEQ multiplex PCR. The sample contains approximately 80,000 clones, 80% to 90% of which appear only once. Input material: peripheral blood. The rearrangement uses TRBV18 and TRBJ2-3; D not certain. The origin of this receptor is a human donor in a cohort sampled during active COVID-19. The CDR3 sequence is CASSPVRETDTQYF. In DNA, the CDR3 is TGTGCCAGCTCACCAGTTAGAGAGACAGATACGCAGTATTTT.